These 23 T cell receptor beta chains originate from one sample sequenced in a study of T cell changes during pregnancy in multiple sclerosis. Repertoires were generated with immunoSEQ multiplex PCR, while TCRdb's copy carries only in-frame clones and drops some. The sample records tens of thousands of clones, around 90% being singletons. Sequencing used PBMCs, obtained in the first trimester of pregnancy. The receptors were gathered from a female donor in good health, serving as a control in a pregnancy study. Some clones in this sample may be carry-over from other donors' samples.

This sequence joins TRBV5-4 and TRBJ1-2; a possible D gene is TRBD1 (6 bases). This CDR3 has 13 amino acids. CDR1 SGHNT and CDR2 YYREEE come from the germline V gene (reference sequence). V lost 3 bases to trimming and J lost 2 bases, with 8 bases between them. The CDR3 region has the DNA TGTGCCAGCAGCTCGACAGGAAACTATGGCTACACCTTC. Translated, it gives CASSSTGNYGYTF.

The J gene is TRBJ2-5, the V gene TRBV5-4; 7 positions match TRBD1. The DNA end favors TRBJ2-7, so the J call may be wrong. The CDR3 runs 12 residues. Germline values: CDR1 SGHNT, CDR2 YYREEE (reference sequence). CDR3 loop: CASSLDRYEQYF. In DNA form, the CDR3 reads TGTGCCAGCAGCCTGGACAGGTACGAGCAGTACTTC.

The chain is built from TRBV6-1 and TRBJ1-1; D not resolved. V gave up 8 bases and J gave up 0 bases, with 10 bases separating them. Looked up from germline, CDR1 is MNHNS and CDR2 is SASEGT. This CDR3 is built from 13 residues. CDR3 protein: CASLSTLNTEAFF. CDR3 coding DNA: TGTGCCAGCCTTTCGACACTGAACACTGAAGCTTTCTTT.

For the CDR3, the DNA is TGTGCCACCTGCACAGGGGCGGACGAGCAGTACTTC. Translation: CATCTGADEQYF. The chain couples TRBV28 to TRBJ2-7, with TRBD1 matching over 7 bases. This CDR3 comprises 12 residues. Germline V gene data show CDR1 as MDHEN and CDR2 as SYDVKM. The junction had 8 bases not matched to a gene; V was cut back by 10 bases and J by 5 bases.

This chain joins TRBV4-1 and TRBJ1-5; D not certain. The length of the CDR3 is 12 residues. Trimming took 5 bases from V and 5 from J, leaving 7 bases between them. CDR1 is MGHRA, CDR2 YSYEKL, per germline. Here the CDR3 DNA reads TGCGCCAGCAGCAACGCGGATCAGCCCCAGCATTTT. It specifies CASSNADQPQHF.

The table lists this clone with a count of one. This sequence joins TRBV7-6 and TRBJ2-1, with a weak D call TRBD2 (5 bases). CDR3 length equals 15 residues. The V and J ends lost 5 bases and 0 bases respectively, with 11 bases between them. Germline V gene sequence: CDR1 SGHVS, CDR2 FNYEAQ. CDR3 sequence (DNA): TGTGCCAGCAGCCCAGACTACCTCTCCTACAATGAGCAGTTCTTC. Its protein product is CASSPDYLSYNEQFF.

The chain has TRBV10-3 and TRBJ2-3; 7 nucleotides match TRBD1. This CDR3 comprises 13 residues. The V gene's germline CDR1 is ENHRY and CDR2 SYGVKD. After removal of 9 bases from V and 3 bases from J, the junction contained 6 bases not matched to a gene. CDR3 coding DNA: TGTGCCATAGGGGGCCAGGGTACAGATACGCAGTATTTT. It specifies CAIGGQGTDTQYF.

The rearrangement uses TRBV4-1 and TRBJ1-5; 7 nucleotides match TRBD1. V lost 4 bases, J lost 5 bases, and 5 bases stayed unmatched. The germline V gene encodes CDR1 MGHRA and CDR2 YSYEKL. CDR3 length: 14 residues. The CDR3 is CASSPTGLDQPQHF. The DNA for the CDR3 is TGCGCCAGCAGCCCGACAGGGTTGGATCAGCCCCAGCATTTT.

The rearrangement joins TRBV5-5 to TRBJ1-4; no definite D call. V lost 0 bases, J lost 0 bases, and 9 bases lay in between. The CDR3 consists of 16 residues. Per germline, CDR1 SGHKS and CDR2 YYEKEE (reference sequence). The CDR3 here is CASSLAADATNEKLFF. The CDR3 nucleotides are TGTGCCAGCAGCTTGGCCGCGGATGCAACTAATGAAAAACTGTTTTTT.

The chain carries TRBV28 and TRBJ2-7, with 9 positions matching TRBD2. J was trimmed by 4 bases and V by 1 base; bases with no gene match: 14. CDR3 length: 18 amino acids. From germline, CDR1 is MDHEN and CDR2 SYDVKM. CDR3 DNA: TGTGCCAGCAGTTTATACAGGCTAAGGCGGGAGGGCCCATACGAGCAGTACTTC. Translated, it gives CASSLYRLRREGPYEQYF.

CDR3 residues: CASSSYGGQGLVNYGYTF. CDR3 in DNA: TGCGCCAGCAGCTCCTACGGGGGACAGGGCTTGGTTAACTATGGCTACACCTTC. The rearrangement uses TRBV5-1 and TRBJ1-2; 9 bases match TRBD1. The V gene end was trimmed by 3 bases and the J gene end by 1 base; junction bases not matched to a gene: 13. CDR1 is SGHRS, CDR2 YFSETQ, per germline. There are 18 residues in the CDR3.

The CDR3 DNA is TGTGCCAGCGGGGAGGGTACGGCTAACTATGGCTACACCTTC. This encodes CASGEGTANYGYTF. This chain links TRBV6-5 with TRBJ1-2; D is unclear. Trimming stripped 8 bases from V and 0 bases from J, with 13 bases between. This CDR3 is 14 amino acids long. Germline V lookup: CDR1 MNHEY, CDR2 SVGAGI.

The V gene is TRBV4-2, the J gene TRBJ2-3; no clear D. The CDR3 spans 15 residues. Germline values: CDR1 LGHNA, CDR2 YNFKEQ. V was clipped by 3 bases and J by 6 bases, with 16 bases between them. CDR3 DNA sequence: TGTGCCAGCAGCCAGTTCCCTTACAGTCCTGATACGCAGTATTTT. The encoded protein is CASSQFPYSPDTQYF.

V usage is TRBV5-4 and J usage is TRBJ2-7; TRBD1 is a possible D gene (6 bases). The CDR3 spans 15 residues. Germline loops: CDR1 SGHNT, CDR2 YYREEE (reference sequence). V was clipped by 4 bases and J by 2 bases, with 16 bases between them. CDR3 sequence (DNA): TGTGCCAGCAGCGCCTCCCCCAGGGGCCCCTACGAGCAGTACTTC. Its protein is CASSASPRGPYEQYF. The variable domain in full, completed from reference TRBV5-4 and TRBJ2-7, reads ETGVTQSPTHLIKTRGQQVTLRCSSQSGHNTVSWYQQALGQGPQFIFQYYREEENGRGNFPPRFSGLQFPNYSSELNVNALELDDSALYLCASSASPRGPYEQYFGPGTRLTVT.

The chain couples TRBV7-2 to TRBJ1-2, with TRBD1 matching 12 bases. CDR1 and CDR2 from the germline V gene are SGHTA and FQGNSA. V lost 3 bases, J lost 8 bases, and 4 bases stayed unmatched. The CDR3 extends over 14 amino acids. The CDR3 sequence: CASSLGGTGGGYTF. CDR3 bases: TGTGCCAGCAGCTTGGGGGGGACAGGGGGCGGCTACACCTTC.

J is TRBJ1-1 and V is TRBV19; D is undetermined. V lost 5 bases, J lost 0 bases, and 13 bases lay in between. The germline gives CDR1 LNHDA, CDR2 SQIVND (reference sequence). This CDR3 comprises 15 residues. As DNA, the CDR3 is TGTGCCAGTAGTGCCGGGATTAACCTGAACACTGAAGCTTTCTTT. Protein product: CASSAGINLNTEAFF. The whole variable domain, remainder taken from reference TRBV19 and TRBJ1-1, is DGGITQSPKYLFRKEGQNVTLSCEQNLNHDAMYWYRQDPGQGLRLIYYSQIVNDFQKGDIAEGYSVSREKKESFPLTVTSAQKNPTAFYLCASSAGINLNTEAFFGQGTRLTVV.

The rearrangement joins TRBV5-1 to TRBJ2-3, with 9 bases identical to TRBD2. CDR3 length: 17 amino acids. With 0 bases clipped from V and 3 bases from J, the junction kept 8 bases outside the gene matches. CDR1 is SGHRS, CDR2 YFSETQ, per germline. As DNA, the CDR3 is TGCGCCAGCAGCTTGGGTTCTAGCGGGGATCGGACAGATACGCAGTATTTT. It encodes CASSLGSSGDRTDTQYF.

V usage is TRBV4-1 and J usage is TRBJ2-7; D gene unclear. This CDR3 comprises 14 residues. The ends were cut back, 1 base at V and 3 bases at J, with 10 bases in the middle. The germline gives CDR1 MGHRA, CDR2 YSYEKL. CDR3 in amino acids: CASSQVWQNYEQYF. The CDR3 nucleotides read TGCGCCAGCAGCCAAGTTTGGCAGAACTACGAGCAGTACTTC.

V and J are TRBV4-3 and TRBJ1-1; D not resolved. This CDR3 spans 20 amino acids. Looked up from germline, CDR1 is LGHNA and CDR2 is YSLEER. V was shortened by 0 bases and J by 2 bases, with 25 bases between the two germline ends. The CDR3, as DNA: TGCGCCAGCAGCCAAGATCTAGTTTTAATTTTGGGCGGACTAAACACTGAAGCTTTCTTT. This translates into CASSQDLVLILGGLNTEAFF.

The rearrangement links TRBV7-2 to TRBJ1-1, with TRBD1 matching 8 bases. The J segment lost 4 bases and the V segment lost 5 bases, leaving 6 bases of the junction unmatched. The germline gives CDR1 SGHTA, CDR2 FQGNSA. The CDR3 consists of 14 residues. Here the CDR3 reads CASSDPQGATEAFF. The CDR3 DNA follows: TGTGCCAGCAGCGACCCCCAGGGGGCCACTGAAGCTTTCTTT. Filled out from reference TRBV7-2 and TRBJ1-1, the complete variable domain reads GAGVSQSPSNKVTEKGKDVELRCDPISGHTALYWYRQSLGQGLEFLIYFQGNSAPDKSGLPSDRFSAERTGGSVSTLTIQRTQQEDSAVYLCASSDPQGATEAFFGQGTRLTVV.

The chain uses TRBV11-2 and TRBJ2-5; 11 bases are shared with TRBD2. The CDR3 contains 16 residues. With V trimmed by 0 bases and J by 4 bases, 4 bases remained unmatched. Germline V CDR1 and CDR2: SGHAT, FQNNGV. The chain's CDR3 is CASSLEASGRLETQYF. Here the CDR3 DNA reads TGTGCCAGCAGCTTAGAGGCTAGCGGGAGGTTAGAGACCCAGTACTTC.

The chain has TRBV19 and TRBJ2-6, with a possible D match to TRBD1 (6 bases). V was cut by 5 bases and J by 0 bases, with 8 bases left in between. This CDR3 region has 15 residues. The germline CDR1 and CDR2 sequences are LNHDA and SQIVND (reference sequence). CDR3 DNA sequence: TGTGCCAGTAGTGCGGACAGCTCTGGGGCCAACGTCCTGACTTTC. Translating gives CASSADSSGANVLTF.

The chain employs TRBV29-1 and TRBJ2-5; TRBD2 might be the D (5 bases). In germline, CDR1 is SQVTM, CDR2 ANQGSEA. Trimming took 7 bases from V and 5 from J, leaving 14 bases between them. CDR3 length equals 12 residues. This CDR3 is CSGHGGGETQYF. In DNA form, the CDR3 reads TGCAGCGGGCATGGCGGCGGGGAGACCCAGTACTTC.